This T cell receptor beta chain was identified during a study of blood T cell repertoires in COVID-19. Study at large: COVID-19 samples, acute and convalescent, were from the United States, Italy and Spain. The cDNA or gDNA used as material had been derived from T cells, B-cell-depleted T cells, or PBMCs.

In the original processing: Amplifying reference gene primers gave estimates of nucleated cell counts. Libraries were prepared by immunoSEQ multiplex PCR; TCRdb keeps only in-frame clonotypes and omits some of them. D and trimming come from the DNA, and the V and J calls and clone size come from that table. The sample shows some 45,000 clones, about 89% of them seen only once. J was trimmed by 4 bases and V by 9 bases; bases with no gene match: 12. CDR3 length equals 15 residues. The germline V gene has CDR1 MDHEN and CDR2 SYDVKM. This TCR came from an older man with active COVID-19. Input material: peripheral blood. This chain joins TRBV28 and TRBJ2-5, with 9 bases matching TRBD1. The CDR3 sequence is CASNDRGEGGETQYF. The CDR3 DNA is TGTGCCAGTAACGACAGGGGGGAAGGAGGAGAGACCCAGTACTTC.